This record concerns one TCR beta chain sequence. Antigen unknown. Some clones are missing from TCRdb's copy, which holds only in-frame ones; the method was immunoSEQ multiplex PCR. The profile shows about 160,000 clones, approximately 90% of them singletons. Trimming removed 8 bases from V and 0 bases from J, with 15 bases in between. Germline CDR1 SGHNT, CDR2 YYREEE (reference sequence). The CDR3 runs to 15 residues. The sample originates from a study of cytomegalovirus exposure and HLA in healthy donors. Study in general: In a later analysis, the approximately 110 validation repertoires were reported to have used the same platform as the approximately 690 first-cohort repertoires.

Findings and caveats of the study: It was reportedly the case that the classifier diagnosed cytomegalovirus status with high specificity and sensitivity. The study designated about 160 TCR beta chains cytomegalovirus-associated.

The specimen was PBMCs. The clonotype was recovered from a man aged 18 to 29 in good health and CMV-seronegative. The chain carries TRBV5-4 and TRBJ1-5; D is unclear. The CDR3 bases are TGTGCCAGGAAAGTCTGGAGGTGTAGCAATCAGCCCCAGCATTTT. Encoded protein: CARKVWRCSNQPQHF. Full variable domain (remainder filled in from reference TRBV5-4 and TRBJ1-5): ETGVTQSPTHLIKTRGQQVTLRCSSQSGHNTVSWYQQALGQGPQFIFQYYREEENGRGNFPPRFSGLQFPNYSSELNVNALELDDSALYLCARKVWRCSNQPQHFGDGTRLSIL.